Only a few counts were recorded for the clone carrying this T cell receptor beta chain. Its antigen is still unknown. This record comes from a study of regulatory T cells in long-lasting Graves disease. Study outcomes and limitations: Persistent Graves' patients showed reduced TCR diversity versus newly diagnosed patients.

The TCR beta library used iRepertoire HTBI primers with Arm-PCR amplification of CDR3. TCRdb called the multiplex PCR reads again in MiXCR, with one record for every CDR3 protein. The sample lists some 440,000 distinct CDR3 sequences, less than 25% occurring once. The sample's time point: persistent/refractory GD, antithyroid drugs over 5 years with positive TRAb. Following extraction of RNA from PBMCs, that RNA was used to make the TCR library. The CDR3 covers 14 residues. Unmatched junction bases numbered 5, after V lost 5 bases and J lost 2 bases. The germline gives CDR1 SQVTM, CDR2 ANQGSEA. The material was peripheral blood mononuclear cells (PBMCs), obtained when the disease was refractory, from a patient treated with antithyroid drugs. The TCR comes from a female donor with Graves disease. The V call is TRBV29-1, the J call TRBJ2-2; TRBD2 matches at 7 bases. The CDR3 bases are TGCAGCGTTTCTAGCGGAGCCAACACCGGGGAGCTGTTTTTT. Translated, it gives CSVSSGANTGELFF.